This T cell receptor (beta chain) was recovered during a study of T cell changes during pregnancy in multiple sclerosis. This CDR3 has 14 residues. From germline, CDR1 is LGHNA and CDR2 YSLEER. The V and J ends lost 3 bases and 8 bases respectively, with 15 bases between them. The assay was immunoSEQ multiplex PCR, and TCRdb's table has in-frame clones only and misses some. The table shows more than 35,000 clones, with less than 95% occurring only once. The TCR originated in a female donor in good health, enrolled as a control in a pregnancy study. The chain uses TRBV4-3 and TRBJ2-3; D possibly corresponds to TRBD2 (5 bases). The input for sequencing was CD4+ T cells from peripheral blood mononuclear cells, taken in the first trimester of pregnancy. The DNA of the CDR3 is TGCGCCAGCAGCCAGAACCCCCGGGATGGTACGCAGTATTTT. Its protein product is CASSQNPRDGTQYF.